This T cell receptor beta chain appears in the sequencing data of a study of post-analysis software for immune sequencing data. About the study: Included among the disease courses, which were recorded for the cohort, were relapsing-remitting, secondary progressive and progressive-relapsing multiple sclerosis.

The study's findings and limits: The authors found that F measure strongly co-clustered same-batch samples. There was significantly lower normalized Chao1 diversity in multiple sclerosis patients than in controls. Included in a set of 5 or 6 TRBV segments more frequent in patients than controls were TRBV5-6, TRBV5-1 and TRBV20-1.

CDR3 length: 15 residues. Trimming took off 4 bases at V and 0 bases at J, with 12 bases between the two ends. Looked up from germline, CDR1 is MDHEN and CDR2 is SYDVKM. Sequencing libraries made from TCR beta cDNA carried unique molecular identifiers. MiXCR was run by TCRdb on the PCR reads, yielding one entry per CDR3 protein. The table includes 350,000 to 450,000 distinct CDR3 sequences, less than 40% detected once. This clonotype was seen a few times. Its specificity is unknown. The chain combines TRBV28 with TRBJ2-5, with D maybe TRBD1 (6 bases). What was sequenced was blood. The receptor was isolated from a girl between 5 and 17 years old with multiple sclerosis. For the CDR3, the DNA is TGTGCCAGCAGTTCTCAGACAGGCTACCAAGAGACCCAGTACTTC. Protein product: CASSSQTGYQETQYF.